Each of the 2 T cell receptor beta chains below was sequenced from the same sample in a study of T cells in Graves' hyperthyroidism and ophthalmopathy. Researchers took RNA transcripts and amplified the TCR beta CDR3 regions from them. First-round RT-PCR targeting the TCR CDR3 was performed with the HTBI primer set. TCRdb recomputed calls from the multiplex PCR reads with MiXCR, one row per CDR3 protein. The table lists hundreds of thousands of distinct CDR3 sequences, roughly 32% of them singletons, with less than 40% in the top ten. Specimen: blood. The source of these receptors is a woman between 40 and 50 years old with Graves' hyperthyroidism.

Details on this clonotype: The CDR3 ends on some other residue instead of the conserved phenylalanine or tryptophan, so this is likely a read error. The chain uses TRBV10-1 and TRBJ2-7, with 11 bases that match TRBD1. The CDR3 extends over 14 amino acids. Germline V CDR1 and CDR2: WNHNN, SYGVQD (reference sequence). The V gene end was trimmed by 5 bases and the J gene end by 3 bases; junction bases not matched to a gene: 3. CDR3 DNA sequence: TGCGCCAGCAGTCCCGGGACAGGGGGCTACGAGCAGTACTCC. Its protein is CASSPGTGGYEQYS.

About this clonotype itself: Possible read error: a much larger clone is one base away. This sequence joins TRBV7-9 and TRBJ1-3; D gene ambiguous. The CDR3 consists of 17 residues. From germline, CDR1 is SEHNR and CDR2 FQNEAQ (reference sequence). As DNA, the CDR3 is TGTGCCAGCAGCTTAGGCAGCAACAATCCCTCTGGAAACACCGTATATTTT. Translation gives CASSLGSNNPSGNTVYF.